Below are 21 T cell receptor beta chains sequenced from a single sample in a study of chemoradiotherapy in HPV16-positive cancers. Using immunoSEQ multiplex PCR, the repertoire was profiled, and TCRdb retains in-frame clones only, with some absent. Seen here are 12,000 or so clones, roughly 63% observed once, and the top ten hold about 20%. Sample acquisition took place from a patient who underwent chemoradiotherapy. These receptors originate from a human donor with HPV-associated anogenital cancer.

This sequence joins TRBV2 and TRBJ2-5, with 8 bases identical to TRBD2. Germline V CDR1 and CDR2: SNHLY, FYNNEI. The CDR3 has 15 amino acids. The junction had 10 bases not matched to a gene; V was cut back by 8 bases and J by 2 bases. CDR3 sequence: CASSGGAGYQETQYF. As DNA, the CDR3 is TGTGCCAGCTCGGGAGGGGCCGGTTATCAAGAGACCCAGTACTTC.

This chain connects TRBV19 to TRBJ1-4; D is possibly TRBD1 (5 bases). Germline values: CDR1 LNHDA, CDR2 SQIVND (reference sequence). The CDR3 totals 14 residues. V was shortened by 4 bases and J by 6 bases, with 12 bases between the two germline ends. This chain's CDR3 is CASSKNRWDEKLFF. DNA of the CDR3: TGTGCCAGTAGTAAGAACAGGTGGGATGAAAAACTGTTTTTT.

This clone was counted between two and nine times. The V and J genes are TRBV18 and TRBJ2-7; no definite D call. V dropped 4 bases and J dropped 7 bases, with 11 bases sitting between them. CDR1 and CDR2 (germline): KGHSH, LQKENI. The CDR3 covers 12 residues. The CDR3 region has the DNA TGTGCCAGCTCACTATCGACACTTGAGCAGTACTTC. Translation: CASSLSTLEQYF.

This chain joins TRBV30 and TRBJ1-6; no clear D. V gave up 3 bases and J gave up 6 bases, with 9 bases separating them. This CDR3 comprises 13 residues. CDR1 GTSNPN and CDR2 SVGIG come from the germline V gene (reference sequence). The CDR3 loop reads CAWRGSRNSPLHF. In DNA form, the CDR3 reads TGTGCCTGGAGAGGTAGTCGTAATTCACCCCTCCACTTT.

The V gene is TRBV5-5, the J gene TRBJ2-7; 7 bases match TRBD2. The CDR3 runs 15 residues. The germline CDR1 and CDR2 sequences are SGHKS and YYEKEE (reference sequence). Trimming at V came to 4 bases and at J to 0 bases, leaving 7 bases not matched to a gene. Here the CDR3 reads CASSMGGSSSYEQYF. The CDR3 region has the DNA TGTGCCAGCAGCATGGGAGGGAGTAGCTCCTACGAGCAGTACTTC.

The chain combines TRBV30 with TRBJ1-4; 7 nucleotides match TRBD1. Germline V lookup: CDR1 GTSNPN, CDR2 SVGIG (reference sequence). With V trimmed by 5 bases and J by 7 bases, 7 bases remained unmatched. The CDR3 totals 13 residues. The CDR3 loop is CAWRPGGTEKLFF. The CDR3 bases are TGTGCCTGGCGGCCAGGGGGGACTGAAAAACTGTTTTTT.

This clone was recorded a few times. The rearrangement joins TRBV28 to TRBJ2-7; D could derive from TRBD1 or TRBD2 (5 bases each). CDR1 and CDR2 from the germline V gene are MDHEN and SYDVKM. V lost 4 bases and J lost 2, with 9 bases in between. The CDR3 covers 13 residues. The CDR3: CASSSGDAYEQYF. DNA of the CDR3: TGTGCCAGCAGTTCCGGGGACGCCTACGAGCAGTACTTC.

This clone has more than one count but fewer than ten. The genes are TRBV9 and TRBJ1-1, with 8 bases identical to TRBD1. With 7 bases clipped from V and 4 bases from J, the junction kept 12 bases outside the gene matches. This CDR3 has 15 residues. Germline loops: CDR1 SGDLS, CDR2 YYNGEE. The CDR3 sequence is CASGQPGQARTEAFF. CDR3 nucleotide sequence: TGTGCCAGCGGCCAACCGGGACAGGCACGCACTGAAGCTTTCTTT.

This chain links TRBV4-2 with TRBJ2-1; the match to TRBD2 covers 9 bases. The CDR3 totals 16 residues. The junction had 10 bases not matched to a gene; V was cut back by 3 bases and J by 7 bases. Germline lookup yields CDR1 LGHNA and CDR2 YNFKEQ. The CDR3 protein is CASSQIKGGGANEQFF. For the CDR3, the DNA is TGTGCCAGCAGCCAGATAAAAGGCGGGGGGGCAAATGAGCAGTTCTTC.

The table lists this clone with a few counts. The chain uses TRBV30 and TRBJ2-7; 7 bases map to TRBD1. The CDR3 spans 13 residues. Unmatched junction bases numbered 5, after V lost 4 bases and J lost 2 bases. CDR1 is GTSNPN, CDR2 SVGIG, per germline (reference sequence). The CDR3 bases are TGTGCCTGGAAATGGGACAGTGCCTACGAGCAGTACTTC. Translating it yields CAWKWDSAYEQYF.

The CDR3 sequence: CASSPDMNTEAFF. CDR3 nucleotides: TGTGCCAGCAGTCCCGACATGAACACTGAAGCTTTCTTT. This sequence joins TRBV11-2 and TRBJ1-1, with D unclear. V lost 6 bases, J lost 0 bases, and 8 bases lay in between. This CDR3 is 13 amino acids long. Germline V CDR1 and CDR2: SGHAT, FQNNGV.

The rearrangement joins TRBV18 to TRBJ2-7, with D unclear. V dropped 4 bases and J dropped 3 bases, with 4 bases sitting between them. CDR1 KGHSH and CDR2 LQKENI come from the germline V gene. This CDR3 spans 11 amino acids. The CDR3 nucleotides read TGTGCCAGCTCACTGGACTACGAGCAGTACTTC. Protein: CASSLDYEQYF.

The chain employs TRBV21-1 and TRBJ2-7. TRBV21-1 is listed as a pseudogene. The CDR3 sequence is 14 residues long. The CDR3 region has the DNA TGTGCCAGCAGCAAAGCTCGACTAGGGGGGGAGCAGTACTTC. This encodes CASSKARLGGEQYF.

This sequence joins TRBV7-3 and TRBJ1-2; 7 bases line up with TRBD1. This CDR3 comprises 13 residues. CDR1 is SGHTA, CDR2 FQGTGA, per germline. V dropped 1 base and J dropped 7; count of bases not matched to a gene: 3. This CDR3 reads CASSLRQGGGYTF. The CDR3 DNA reads as TGTGCCAGCAGCTTAAGGCAGGGGGGTGGCTACACCTTC.

The V gene is TRBV6-1, the J gene TRBJ2-3; 9 bases match TRBD1. Germline V gives CDR1 MNHNS, CDR2 SASEGT. With 0 bases clipped from V and 2 bases from J, the junction kept 3 bases outside the gene matches. The CDR3 is made up of 16 amino acids. The CDR3 here is CASSEATGGNTDTQYF. CDR3 DNA sequence: TGTGCCAGCAGTGAAGCGACAGGGGGGAACACAGATACGCAGTATTTT.

This chain links TRBV2 with TRBJ2-3; 9 bases align to TRBD2. V lost 3 bases, J lost 6 bases, and 10 bases stayed unmatched. The CDR3 totals 16 residues. Looked up from germline, CDR1 is SNHLY and CDR2 is FYNNEI. The CDR3 nucleotides are TGTGCCAGCAGTGAGGGTAGCGGGGGCCGGGGGGATACGCAGTATTTT. Its protein product is CASSEGSGGRGDTQYF.

V gene TRBV30 combines with J gene TRBJ1-2; 8 bases are shared with TRBD1. The junction had 4 bases not matched to a gene; V was cut back by 1 base and J by 3 bases. This CDR3 is 14 amino acids long. Germline V lookup: CDR1 GTSNPN, CDR2 SVGIG (reference sequence). In DNA form, the CDR3 reads TGTGCCTGGAGTGGACAGGGGAGGCACTATGGCTACACCTTC. Translating it yields CAWSGQGRHYGYTF.

The V and J genes are TRBV9 and TRBJ2-5, with TRBD2 matching over 10 bases. The CDR3 has 18 amino acids. In germline, CDR1 is SGDLS, CDR2 YYNGEE. J gave up 4 bases and V 0 bases, and 12 bases lay outside the gene matches. CDR3 in DNA: TGTGCCAGCAGCGTAGATGGAGGGGGAGCGGGGGGGCTAGAGACCCAGTACTTC. It codes for CASSVDGGGAGGLETQYF. Using reference TRBV9 and TRBJ2-5 for the parts outside the CDR3, the full variable domain is DSGVTQTPKHLITATGQRVTLRCSPRSGDLSVYWYQQSLDQGLQFLIQYYNGEERAKGNILERFSAQQFPDLHSELNLSSLELGDSALYFCASSVDGGGAGGLETQYFGPGTRLLVL.

V and J are TRBV30 and TRBJ1-2, with a weak D call TRBD1 (5 bases). V was pared by 1 base and J by 4 bases, with 16 bases between. The CDR3 has 15 amino acids. Looked up from germline, CDR1 is GTSNPN and CDR2 is SVGIG (reference sequence). The CDR3 bases are TGTGCCTGGAGTGAGGGGCCTACATCCCTCTATGGCTACACCTTC. It is translated as CAWSEGPTSLYGYTF.

The chain recombines TRBV9 with TRBJ1-2, with D possibly being TRBD1 (6 bases). Trimming took off 2 bases at V and 4 bases at J, with 15 bases between the two ends. This CDR3 comprises 15 residues. Germline V gives CDR1 SGDLS, CDR2 YYNGEE. CDR3 DNA: TGTGCCAGCAGCGTCCAGGCCGGGGGGCCCTATGGCTACACCTTC. This sequence encodes CASSVQAGGPYGYTF.

There are a few counts of this clone. J is TRBJ2-5 and V is TRBV18; D is perhaps TRBD1 or TRBD2 (5 bases each). Trimming took 4 bases from V and 5 from J, leaving 14 bases between them. The CDR3 length is 14 residues. Looked up from germline, CDR1 is KGHSH and CDR2 is LQKENI. The CDR3 DNA follows: TGTGCCAGCTCACAAGGGACCCGTATGGAGACCCAGTACTTC. Translation gives CASSQGTRMETQYF.